Each of the 21 T cell receptor beta chains below was sequenced from the same sample in a study of T cells in Graves' hyperthyroidism and ophthalmopathy. RNA transcripts gave rise to amplified TCR beta CDR3 regions. When the TCR CDR3 underwent first-round RT-PCR, the HTBI primer set was used. TCRdb re-called the multiplex PCR reads through MiXCR, storing one row per CDR3 protein. The sample contains fewer than 500,000 distinct CDR3 sequences, about 14% of which appear only once. The sample consisted of blood. These receptors came from a woman aged 25 to 45 with Graves' ophthalmopathy.

The chain combines TRBV6-5 with TRBJ2-4, with TRBD1 identical over 9 bases. The CDR3 runs 14 residues. Germline CDR1 and CDR2: MNHEY and SVGAGI. J gave up 9 bases and V 2 bases, and 5 bases lay outside the gene matches. CDR3 loop: CASSYRQGQGIQYF. CDR3 nucleotide sequence: TGTGCCAGCAGTTACAGGCAGGGACAGGGCATTCAGTACTTC.

At least ten counts were recorded for this clonotype. This rearrangement joins TRBV28 to TRBJ1-6; 8 positions match TRBD1. Trimming took 6 bases from V and 9 from J; bases not matched to a gene: 7. Germline loops: CDR1 MDHEN, CDR2 SYDVKM. This CDR3 spans 14 amino acids. CDR3: CASSYGQGASPLHF. The CDR3 DNA sequence: TGTGCCAGCAGCTATGGACAGGGAGCTTCACCCCTCCACTTT. The full variable domain, in which reference TRBV28 and TRBJ1-6 provide the parts outside the CDR3, is DVKVTQSSRYLVKRTGEKVFLECVQDMDHENMFWYRQDPGLGLRLIYFSYDVKMKEKGDIPEGYSVSREKKERFSLILESASTNQTSMYLCASSYGQGASPLHFGNGTRLTVT.

This clonotype was observed many times. Compared with germline, one end of the junction differs, possibly owing to a read error. The V gene is TRBV18, the J gene TRBJ1-3; perhaps TRBD1 as D (6 bases). This CDR3 is built from 16 residues. CDR1 KGHSH and CDR2 LQKENI come from the germline V gene. CDR3: CASSPSSQGAGSTIYF. For the CDR3, the DNA is TGTGCCAGCTCACCCAGCTCACAGGGTGCCGGAAGCACCATATATTTT.

This clonotype was observed at least ten times. The rearrangement links TRBV28 to TRBJ1-4, with 7 bases fitting TRBD1. The CDR3 totals 13 residues. V was clipped by 4 bases and J by 10 bases; unmatched bases: 6. CDR1 and CDR2 (germline): MDHEN, SYDVKM. This CDR3 is CASSYDRVGKLFF. The CDR3, as DNA: TGTGCCAGCAGTTACGACAGGGTCGGAAAACTGTTTTTT.

This clonotype was observed many times. V and J are TRBV12-3 or TRBV12-4 and TRBJ2-1, with 10 bases matching TRBD2. The CDR3 sequence is 17 residues long. Germline trimming cut 6 bases from V and 8 bases from J; bases unmatched to any gene: 16. The CDR3 nucleotides are TGTGCCAGCAGCCCGGTGGTAGCGGGGGGTCTCGAGCATGAGCAGTTCTTC. This codes for CASSPVVAGGLEHEQFF.

This clonotype appeared a few times. The chain has TRBV15 and TRBJ2-1; 13 positions match TRBD2. Germline V gene lookup returns CDR1 LNHNV and CDR2 YYDKDF (reference sequence). Unmatched junction bases numbered 6, after V lost 0 bases and J lost 4 bases. The CDR3 is 18 amino acids. CDR3 in amino acids: CATSRETPLAGGYNEQFF. In nucleotides, the CDR3 is TGTGCCACCAGCAGAGAGACCCCACTAGCGGGGGGGTACAATGAGCAGTTCTTC.

This clonotype was picked up many times. The chain links TRBV4-1 to TRBJ2-3; D is undetermined. Per germline, CDR1 MGHRA and CDR2 YSYEKL. This CDR3 comprises 15 residues. Trimming pared 4 bases from V and 0 bases from J, leaving 11 bases between. The CDR3 sequence: CASSRRFISTDTQYF. Here the CDR3 DNA reads TGCGCCAGCAGCCGTCGATTTATTAGCACAGATACGCAGTATTTT.

Many counts were recorded for this clonotype. V gene TRBV7-9 combines with J gene TRBJ2-3; D is undetermined. Germline V gene lookup returns CDR1 SEHNR and CDR2 FQNEAQ (reference sequence). The length of the CDR3 is 13 residues. With 1 base removed from V and 7 bases from J, the gap between germline ends came to 9 bases. The CDR3 region is CASSLVAPNTQYF. CDR3 in DNA: TGTGCCAGCAGCTTAGTGGCGCCAAATACGCAGTATTTT.

This clonotype occurred many times. The chain links TRBV11-2 to TRBJ2-5, with no clear D. The V gene's germline CDR1 is SGHAT and CDR2 FQNNGV. V lost 0 bases and J 5 bases, leaving 16 bases between the germline ends. The CDR3 totals 16 residues. The CDR3 protein is CASSLDEKGPGETQYF. In DNA, the CDR3 is TGTGCCAGCAGCTTAGATGAGAAGGGCCCAGGCGAGACCCAGTACTTC.

The chain employs TRBV5-1 and TRBJ1-2, with TRBD1 identical over 9 bases. Trimming took 3 bases from V and 2 from J; bases not matched to a gene: 2. The germline gives CDR1 SGHRS, CDR2 YFSETQ. The CDR3 has 14 residues. The CDR3 sequence is CASSWGQGNYGYTF. Here the CDR3 DNA reads TGCGCCAGCAGCTGGGGACAGGGAAACTATGGCTACACCTTC.

This clonotype came up many times. The V gene is TRBV12-5, the J gene TRBJ2-4, with 8 bases matching TRBD1. With 1 base clipped from V and 8 bases from J, the junction kept 7 bases outside the gene matches. This CDR3 contains 15 residues. Germline V gene sequence: CDR1 LGHNT, CDR2 FRNRAP. CDR3 in amino acids: CASGLAVDRADIQYF. In DNA, the CDR3 is TGTGCTAGTGGTTTGGCCGTGGACAGGGCGGACATTCAGTACTTC.

This clonotype occurred many times. The gene calls are TRBV5-4 and TRBJ2-5; D gene ambiguous. The germline gives CDR1 SGHNT, CDR2 YYREEE (reference sequence). The CDR3 is 13 residues long. Between the trimmed V and J ends, which lost 4 bases and 5 bases, there was a span of 12 bases. CDR3 coding DNA: TGTGCCAGCAGCCCAGACATGGAGGAGACCCAGTACTTC. Protein product: CASSPDMEETQYF. Using reference TRBV5-4 and TRBJ2-5 for the parts outside the CDR3, the full variable domain is ETGVTQSPTHLIKTRGQQVTLRCSSQSGHNTVSWYQQALGQGPQFIFQYYREEENGRGNFPPRFSGLQFPNYSSELNVNALELDDSALYLCASSPDMEETQYFGPGTRLLVL.

This clonotype turned up a few times. This sequence joins TRBV28 and TRBJ1-3; D not resolved. The CDR3 contains 15 residues. Per germline, CDR1 MDHEN and CDR2 SYDVKM. V shed 7 bases and J shed 0 bases, with 13 bases lying between them. CDR3 region: CASNREGSSGNTIYF. DNA for the CDR3: TGTGCCAGCAATCGGGAGGGCAGCTCTGGAAACACCATATATTTT.

This clonotype was observed a few times. The J gene is TRBJ2-5, the V gene TRBV5-5, with 12 bases aligning to TRBD1. V lost 4 bases to trimming and J lost 4 bases; unmatched junction nucleotides: 8. This CDR3 comprises 16 residues. Germline V lookup: CDR1 SGHKS, CDR2 YYEKEE (reference sequence). CDR3 nucleotide sequence: TGTGCCAGCAGCCACCCGGGACAGGGGGCTCGAGAGACCCAGTACTTC. Translating it yields CASSHPGQGARETQYF.

There are many counts of this clonotype. The V call is TRBV5-6, the J call TRBJ2-2, with 11 bases that match TRBD2. CDR1 is SGHDT and CDR2 is YYEEEE in the germline V gene. The V gene end was trimmed by 4 bases and the J gene end by 5 bases; junction bases not matched to a gene: 19. CDR3 size: 20 residues. The CDR3 loop reads CASSGDVLASGGRRTGELFF. CDR3 coding DNA: TGTGCCAGCAGCGGGGATGTCTTGGCTAGCGGGGGGAGAAGGACCGGGGAGCTGTTTTTT.

This clonotype has a count of ten or more. The gene calls are TRBV7-9 and TRBJ2-1; 7 positions match TRBD2. Germline V gene data show CDR1 as SEHNR and CDR2 as FQNEAQ (reference sequence). The CDR3 extends over 15 amino acids. V dropped 2 bases and J dropped 8; count of bases not matched to a gene: 9. The CDR3 loop is CASSLSGTTGDEQFF. The DNA for the CDR3 is TGTGCCAGCAGCTTATCCGGGACTACCGGCGATGAGCAGTTCTTC.

This clonotype was detected a few times. The chain employs TRBV19 and TRBJ1-1, with D possibly matching TRBD1 (5 bases). The CDR3 loop spans 16 amino acids. Germline V lookup: CDR1 LNHDA, CDR2 SQIVND (reference sequence). Trimming removed 3 bases at V and 3 bases at J, with 17 bases between. The CDR3: CASSMTRAGTHTEAFF. The CDR3, as DNA: TGTGCCAGTAGTATGACCCGAGCCGGGACCCACACTGAAGCTTTCTTT.

The chain employs TRBV29-1 and TRBJ2-5; no clear D. This CDR3 comprises 12 residues. V was trimmed by 3 bases and J by 6 bases, leaving 11 bases between them. Germline CDR1 reads SQVTM; CDR2 reads ANQGSEA. Written as DNA, the CDR3 is TGCAGCGTTGATAAGTCACGGAAGACCCAGTACTTC. Translating it yields CSVDKSRKTQYF.

Concerning this clonotype itself: This may arise from a read error, as a much more abundant clone is one base away. The chain links TRBV6-5 to TRBJ2-7; D ambiguous. The germline V and J ends were trimmed by 0 bases and 4 bases, with 10 bases remaining between them. Germline lookup yields CDR1 MNHEY and CDR2 SVGAGI. This CDR3 has 14 residues. The CDR3 reads CASSYSQYNYEQYF. CDR3 nucleotides: TGTGCCAGCAGTTACTCACAGTACAATTACGAGCAGTACTTC.

This clonotype was seen ten or more times. V usage is TRBV30 and J usage is TRBJ2-7, with D hard to call. The CDR3 consists of 13 residues. Trimming cost V 0 bases and J 3 bases, with 9 bases left between them. Germline CDR1 is GTSNPN and CDR2 is SVGIG (reference sequence). The CDR3 DNA follows: TGTGCCTGGAGTGTAACGCCAGTCTACGAGCAGTACTTC. Translation gives CAWSVTPVYEQYF.

This clonotype came up a few times. This chain connects TRBV20-1 to TRBJ1-2; D unresolved. The CDR3 length is 14 residues. V was trimmed by 0 bases and J by 6 bases, leaving 14 bases between them. Per the germline V gene, CDR1 is DFQATT and CDR2 is SNEGSKA (reference sequence). DNA of the CDR3: TGCAGTGCTAGAGATCCCTTCTCCAAAGATGGCTACACCTTC. The encoded protein is CSARDPFSKDGYTF.